Below, 20 T cell receptor beta chains from the same sample are listed, as sequenced in a study of beta chain features in type 1 diabetes. The whole isolated RNA underwent reverse transcription, so sequencing captured expressed TCRB transcripts. TCRdb's table, derived via immunoSEQ multiplex PCR, lists solely in-frame clones and lacks some. The table records 300,000 to 350,000 clones, less than 10% of them present only once. Sequenced material: central memory CD4+ T cells from blood. Source of these receptors: a young woman in good health.

This clone turned up a few times. CDR3 in DNA: TGTGCCAGCAGCTTAGAGTTTAGCGGGAGGGCCGCTGAGCAGTTCTTC. This sequence encodes CASSLEFSGRAAEQFF. The chain has TRBV7-9 and TRBJ2-1; TRBD2 matches at 11 bases. This CDR3 is 16 amino acids long. J lost 9 bases, V lost 1 base, and 8 bases had no gene match. The V gene's germline CDR1 is SEHNR and CDR2 FQNEAQ (reference sequence).

In nucleotides, the CDR3 is TGTGCCAGCAGCTTAGCGGGACAGACCTCCTACGAGCAGTACTTC. Encoded protein: CASSLAGQTSYEQYF. This chain connects TRBV7-2 to TRBJ2-7; 7 nucleotides align to TRBD1. Trimming took 0 bases from V and 0 from J; bases not matched to a gene: 2. The germline V gene encodes CDR1 SGHTA and CDR2 FQGNSA. This CDR3 spans 15 amino acids.

The chain carries TRBV9 and TRBJ2-5; D gene unclear. This CDR3 comprises 15 residues. The V end lost 0 bases, the J end lost 5 bases, and 14 bases lay between the germline ends. Germline V CDR1 and CDR2: SGDLS, YYNGEE. The CDR3 spells CASSVEPQPGETQYF. The CDR3 DNA reads as TGTGCCAGCAGCGTAGAGCCCCAGCCCGGGGAGACCCAGTACTTC.

This clone has a count of ten or more. The genes are TRBV2 and TRBJ2-7, with TRBD1 matching 7 bases. The CDR3 is 14 amino acids. Germline V gene lookup returns CDR1 SNHLY and CDR2 FYNNEI. With V trimmed by 3 bases and J by 3 bases, 5 bases remained unmatched. The CDR3 is CASSDGQGDYEQYF. CDR3 DNA sequence: TGTGCCAGCAGTGACGGCCAGGGGGACTACGAGCAGTACTTC.

This clone was seen many times. The J gene is TRBJ2-6, the V gene TRBV10-3; no clear D gene. Between the trimmed V and J ends, which lost 2 bases and 3 bases, there was a span of 14 bases. Germline assignment: CDR1 ENHRY and CDR2 SYGVKD. The CDR3 totals 17 residues. DNA of the CDR3: TGTGCCATCAGTGAGAGGACCTGGTCGGATGGGGCCAACGTCCTGACTTTC. It is translated as CAISERTWSDGANVLTF.

The rearrangement joins TRBV4-3 to TRBJ2-5; D possibly corresponds to TRBD2 (5 bases). The CDR3 length is 15 residues. Germline V gene sequence: CDR1 LGHNA, CDR2 YSLEER. Trimming took off 0 bases at V and 5 bases at J, with 13 bases between the two ends. CDR3: CASSQDPTPGETQYF. CDR3 sequence (DNA): TGCGCCAGCAGCCAAGATCCCACTCCGGGGGAGACCCAGTACTTC.

This clone turned up a few times. This chain uses TRBV6-1 with TRBJ2-7, with D perhaps matching TRBD1 or TRBD2 (5 bases each). Germline V gene lookup returns CDR1 MNHNS and CDR2 SASEGT. V lost 2 bases, J lost 2 bases, and 10 bases lay in between. This CDR3 spans 14 amino acids. CDR3 nucleotide sequence: TGTGCCAGCAGTGAACGGGACCAAGCCTACGAGCAGTACTTC. It encodes CASSERDQAYEQYF.

A few counts support this clone. V gene TRBV13 combines with J gene TRBJ2-3; 7 nucleotides agree with TRBD1. Trimming at V came to 5 bases and at J to 4 bases, leaving 9 bases not matched to a gene. The CDR3 totals 15 residues. The V gene's germline CDR1 is PRHDT and CDR2 FYEKMQ (reference sequence). The CDR3 sequence is CASSDTTGHADTQYF. The CDR3 coding sequence is TGTGCCAGCAGCGATACGACAGGGCATGCAGATACGCAGTATTTT.

This clone was recorded a few times. This sequence joins TRBV19 and TRBJ2-1; D not resolved. The CDR3 contains 13 residues. V was trimmed by 1 base and J by 9 bases, leaving 10 bases between them. CDR1 and CDR2 (germline): LNHDA, SQIVND (reference sequence). The CDR3 region is CASSIGLELEQFF. The CDR3 nucleotides are TGTGCCAGTAGTATAGGGCTAGAACTTGAGCAGTTCTTC.

In its sample, this clone was seen a few times. The chain is built from TRBV11-2 and TRBJ2-1; 7 bases agree with TRBD2. With V trimmed by 0 bases and J by 4 bases, 6 bases remained unmatched. Germline CDR1 and CDR2: SGHAT and FQNNGV. The CDR3 loop spans 16 amino acids. The CDR3 is CASSLDRGGRYNEQFF. For the CDR3, the DNA is TGTGCCAGCAGCTTAGATCGGGGCGGGAGATACAATGAGCAGTTCTTC.

In this sample, this clone turned up a few times. The chain recombines TRBV7-9 with TRBJ1-2; D is uncertain. The CDR3 is made up of 11 amino acids. In germline, CDR1 is SEHNR, CDR2 FQNEAQ (reference sequence). V lost 5 bases to trimming and J lost 3 bases, with 4 bases between them. Here the CDR3 reads CASSLYYGYTF. CDR3 bases: TGTGCCAGCAGCCTTTACTATGGCTACACCTTC.

The chain recombines TRBV6-1 with TRBJ2-4; D gene ambiguous. V was trimmed by 2 bases and J by 4 bases, leaving 21 bases between them. Germline CDR1 is MNHNS and CDR2 is SASEGT. The CDR3 length is 18 residues. CDR3 DNA: TGTGCCAGCAGTGAATCTATGTCGTGGACGGATAAAAAAAACATTCAGTACTTC. Its translation is CASSESMSWTDKKNIQYF.

This clone has more than one count but fewer than ten. The CDR3 DNA is TGTGCCACCAGCAGAGGTGAATATTACGAGCAGTACTTC. This sequence encodes CATSRGEYYEQYF. This chain joins TRBV15 and TRBJ2-7; D gene unclear. The CDR3 totals 13 residues. V lost 1 base and J lost 4, with 8 bases in between. Germline-derived CDR1 and CDR2 are LNHNV and YYDKDF (reference sequence).

The CDR3 protein is CASRGAPTGELFF. As DNA, the CDR3 is TGTGCCAGCAGAGGAGCGCCCACCGGGGAGCTGTTTTTT. The chain employs TRBV2 and TRBJ2-2; D gene unclear. Germline V gene sequence: CDR1 SNHLY, CDR2 FYNNEI. This CDR3 has 13 residues. V lost 6 bases and J lost 4, with 9 bases in between.

Points on this clone: Other DNA sequences in this sample translate to the same CDR3. J is TRBJ2-5 and V is TRBV7-2; 9 bases are shared with TRBD2. The CDR3 is 18 amino acids. Germline-derived CDR1 and CDR2 are SGHTA and FQGNSA. The V gene end was trimmed by 5 bases and the J gene end by 1 base; junction bases not matched to a gene: 14. The CDR3 bases are TGTGCCAGCAGCCCAGGTGGGGCTAGCGGGATCTCCCAAGAGACCCAGTACTTC. Amino acids: CASSPGGASGISQETQYF.

Ten or more counts support this clone. Other DNA sequences in this specimen translate into the identical CDR3. V gene TRBV9 combines with J gene TRBJ2-7, with TRBD2 identical over 7 bases. J was trimmed by 1 base and V by 0 bases; bases with no gene match: 4. The germline V gene has CDR1 SGDLS and CDR2 YYNGEE. This CDR3 is 15 amino acids long. The CDR3 protein is CASSVGASGSYEQYF. Written as DNA, the CDR3 is TGTGCCAGCAGCGTAGGAGCTAGCGGTTCCTACGAGCAGTACTTC.

The gene calls are TRBV7-9 and TRBJ2-2; 8 nucleotides match TRBD2. V lost 3 bases, J lost 6 bases, and 3 bases stayed unmatched. Germline V lookup: CDR1 SEHNR, CDR2 FQNEAQ (reference sequence). The CDR3 spans 14 residues. The DNA of the CDR3 is TGTGCCAGCAGCTTTCTAGCGGGCTCCGGGGAGCTGTTTTTT. It encodes CASSFLAGSGELFF.

This clone was recorded a few times. The chain carries TRBV13 and TRBJ2-2; the D gene is possibly TRBD1 (6 bases). The length of the CDR3 is 19 residues. CDR1 PRHDT and CDR2 FYEKMQ come from the germline V gene (reference sequence). Trimming cost V 1 base and J 0 bases, with 18 bases left between them. The DNA of the CDR3 is TGTGCCAGCAGCTTAGAAAGTCAGGGCAGGGGCTCGAACACCGGGGAGCTGTTTTTT. This translates into CASSLESQGRGSNTGELFF. Full variable domain (missing parts from reference TRBV13 and TRBJ2-2): AAGVIQSPRHLIKEKRETATLKCYPIPRHDTVYWYQQGPGQDPQFLISFYEKMQSDKGSIPDRFSAQQFSDYHSELNMSSLELGDSALYFCASSLESQGRGSNTGELFFGEGSRLTVL.

This clone showed up just a few times. This rearrangement joins TRBV7-2 to TRBJ2-5, with D unresolved. CDR1 and CDR2 (germline): SGHTA, FQGNSA. The CDR3 has 14 residues. The V end was cut by 2 bases, the J end by 2 bases, with 9 bases between. CDR3 sequence: CASSLLVRQETQYF. The CDR3 DNA reads TGTGCCAGCAGCTTACTAGTAAGACAAGAGACCCAGTACTTC.

This clone was detected a few times. The V and J genes are TRBV7-6 and TRBJ2-1; 9 bases line up with TRBD2. Germline CDR1 and CDR2: SGHVS and FNYEAQ. J was trimmed by 10 bases and V by 0 bases; bases with no gene match: 4. The CDR3 spans 14 residues. CDR3 amino acids: CASSLAALAGEQFF. The CDR3 bases are TGTGCCAGCAGCTTAGCGGCGCTAGCGGGAGAGCAGTTCTTC. Drawing the rest from reference TRBV7-6 and TRBJ2-1, the complete variable domain is GAGVSQSPRYKVTKRGQDVALRCDPISGHVSLYWYRQALGQGPEFLTYFNYEAQQDKSGLPNDRFSAERPEGSISTLTIQRTEQRDSAMYRCASSLAALAGEQFFGPGTRLTVL.